The present T cell receptor (beta chain) was sequenced within a study of T cells after yellow fever vaccination. Study outcomes and limitations: Weaker in magnitude, the secondary response showed a faster peak on day 5 versus 15. The booster saw the reappearance of most primary-vaccination clones (roughly 96% CD4, 70% to 90% CD8). Bulk-population clonotypes that are abundant could appear as contaminants in FACS-sorted repertoires.

The CDR3 extends over 14 amino acids. Germline CDR1 is SGDLS and CDR2 is YYNGEE. Deletions cut 0 bases from V and 6 bases from J, with 12 bases between. Generation of TCR cDNA used 5'RACE template switching (which added a universal primer site and UMIs). MiXCR, run by TCRdb on the 5' RACE reads, gives a single entry per CDR3 protein. This sample has over 150,000 distinct CDR3 sequences, with roughly 6.4% found just once. There are a few counts of this clonotype. As yet, its antigen is unknown. The clonotype comes from a man younger than 35 who received the YFV17D yellow fever vaccine. This sample comprised CD4+ T cells sorted from PBMCs, obtained on the day of the first yellow fever vaccination. The chain uses TRBV9 and TRBJ1-2, with D perhaps TRBD1 (6 bases). The CDR3 coding sequence is TGTGCCAGCAGCGTAGATTCCGGGGGCCATGGCTACACCTTC. Amino acids: CASSVDSGGHGYTF.